A single T cell receptor (beta chain) is shown here with its context. Its antigen is unknown. V gave up 8 bases and J gave up 0 bases; unmatched junction bases: 16. CDR3 length: 18 residues. Looked up from germline, CDR1 is KGHSH and CDR2 is LQKENI. The sample comes from a study of cytomegalovirus exposure and HLA in healthy donors. Whole-study results and caveats: Some segments of the V type, notably TRBV6-2 and TRBV6-3, were excluded as indistinguishable. Donors belonging to an Asian-associated ancestry cluster reportedly showed fewer N-insertions in productive TCRs than the approximately 640-donor mean, according to what a later analysis found.

Primers included in the PCR were 60 Vbeta and 13 Jbeta primers. Study processing details: A later analysis tallied 75 million to 80 million unique TCR beta chains, 9.5 million to 14 million of them shared. Generated by immunoSEQ multiplex PCR, the TCRdb table keeps only in-frame clones and is missing some. The DNA was the basis for D and trimming; V, J and clone size are from that table. Counted here are about 150,000 clones, 73% occurring once; the ten biggest clones make up about 1.5%. The chain recombines TRBV18 with TRBJ2-4; TRBD2 agrees at 7 bases. The sequenced material came from PBMCs. This receptor was taken from a woman younger than 30 in good health and CMV-seronegative. CDR3 in DNA: TGTGCCAGCAGACTGCAAGCGGGGTCTACCCTAGCCAAAAACATTCAGTACTTC. Protein product: CASRLQAGSTLAKNIQYF.